The 13 T cell receptor beta chains given below trace back to one sample, sequenced in a study of blood T cell repertoires in COVID-19 (dated by TCRdb to about 2020). The library was prepared using the immunoSEQ multiplex PCR assay. TCRdb stores this immuneACCESS table with in-frame sequences only. Part of the clones is absent; in the studies checked, under half of the shortfall reflects unresolved V genes, and no reason is known for the rest. Here the sample has more than 95,000 clones; about 91% occur a single time. The ten largest account for 6% of the sample. Sequenced sample: peripheral blood. Receptors originate from a human donor in a cohort sampled during active COVID-19.

CDR3 DNA: TGTGCCATCAGTGAGTCAGAACTGTACACTGAAGCTTTCTTT. Protein: CAISESELYTEAFF. This sequence joins TRBV10-3 and TRBJ1-1; no definite D call. Per the germline V gene, CDR1 is ENHRY and CDR2 is SYGVKD. The CDR3 runs to 14 residues. V dropped 0 bases and J dropped 3 bases, with 8 bases sitting between them.

The chain joins TRBV19 to TRBJ1-1; D not resolved. V gave up 3 bases and J gave up 5 bases, with 10 bases separating them. This CDR3 has 13 residues. Per germline, CDR1 LNHDA and CDR2 SQIVND (reference sequence). The CDR3 bases are TGTGCCAGTAGTATTATAGAGAGGACTGAAGCTTTCTTT. Encoded protein: CASSIIERTEAFF.

The rearrangement links TRBV7-9 to TRBJ2-5; maybe TRBD2 (6 bases). The V gene's germline CDR1 is SEHNR and CDR2 FQNEAQ (reference sequence). The ends were cut back, 1 base at V and 4 bases at J, with 13 bases in the middle. There are 15 residues in the CDR3. CDR3 sequence: CASSLDGGITETQYF. CDR3 bases: TGTGCCAGCAGCTTAGACGGCGGGATCACAGAGACCCAGTACTTC. Looking up the rest from reference TRBV7-9 and TRBJ2-5 gives the full variable domain: DTGVSQNPRHKITKRGQNVTFRCDPISEHNRLYWYRQTLGQGPEFLTYFQNEAQLEKSRLLSDRFSAERPKGSFSTLEIQRTEQGDSAMYLCASSLDGGITETQYFGPGTRLLVL.

The chain links TRBV9 to TRBJ2-3; 7 nucleotides match TRBD1. In germline, CDR1 is SGDLS, CDR2 YYNGEE. J gave up 0 bases and V 3 bases, and 4 bases lay outside the gene matches. The CDR3 totals 15 residues. CDR3 sequence (DNA): TGTGCCAGCAGCGGGCGGACAGGTAGCACAGATACGCAGTATTTT. Its protein is CASSGRTGSTDTQYF.

This clone was counted a single time. The chain is built from TRBV14 and TRBJ2-1, with 8 bases identical to TRBD1. With V trimmed by 0 bases and J by 9 bases, 13 bases remained unmatched. Germline loops: CDR1 SGHDN, CDR2 FVKESK. This CDR3 region has 17 residues. The CDR3 reads CASSQDLFRTGGGEQFF. CDR3 bases: TGTGCCAGCAGCCAAGATCTGTTCAGAACAGGGGGAGGTGAGCAGTTCTTC.

V and J are TRBV3-1 (or the pseudogene TRBV3-2) and TRBJ1-1; the match to TRBD1 covers 7 bases. Germline lookup yields CDR1 LGHDT and CDR2 YNNKEL (reference sequence). V shed 0 bases, J shed 2 bases, and the junction held 9 bases outside the gene matches. This CDR3 contains 17 residues. This CDR3 reads CASSQDRQGRSNTEAFF. DNA for the CDR3: TGTGCCAGCAGCCAAGATCGACAGGGCCGGTCCAACACTGAAGCTTTCTTT.

V usage is TRBV5-1 and J usage is TRBJ2-1; TRBD2 matches at 8 bases. After removal of 4 bases from V and 4 bases from J, the junction contained 10 bases not matched to a gene. CDR1 SGHRS and CDR2 YFSETQ come from the germline V gene. This CDR3 contains 16 residues. As DNA, the CDR3 is TGCGCCAGCAGCCCACGGGTAGCGGGGCTATACAATGAGCAGTTCTTC. Its protein is CASSPRVAGLYNEQFF.

The genes are TRBV19 and TRBJ2-5; weak D call: TRBD1 (8 bases). Germline V gene data show CDR1 as LNHDA and CDR2 as SQIVND (reference sequence). This CDR3 spans 15 amino acids. Trimming pared 6 bases from V and 2 bases from J, leaving 16 bases between. CDR3 region: CASSLGQGLQETQYF. For the CDR3, the DNA is TGTGCCAGTAGCCTAGGACAGGGACTACAAGAGACCCAGTACTTC.

This rearrangement joins TRBV19 to TRBJ2-5; maybe TRBD2 (6 bases). V shed 10 bases and J shed 2 bases, with 23 bases lying between them. The CDR3 runs 16 residues. Germline assignment: CDR1 LNHDA and CDR2 SQIVND (reference sequence). Here the CDR3 reads CATTERSGWGQETQYF. The CDR3 DNA reads as TGTGCCACCACGGAAAGAAGCGGGTGGGGACAAGAGACCCAGTACTTC.

J is TRBJ2-5 and V is TRBV2, with 10 bases lining up with TRBD1. The germline V gene has CDR1 SNHLY and CDR2 FYNNEI. The CDR3 is 17 amino acids. J lost 3 bases, V lost 7 bases, and 14 bases had no gene match. The CDR3 sequence is CASTEGWTGGEEETQYF. The CDR3 DNA sequence: TGTGCCAGCACCGAGGGTTGGACAGGGGGTGAGGAAGAGACCCAGTACTTC.

This sequence joins TRBV27 and TRBJ2-5; 7 positions match TRBD2. Germline values: CDR1 MNHEY, CDR2 SMNVEV (reference sequence). This CDR3 has 15 amino acids. Trimming took 2 bases from V and 4 from J; bases not matched to a gene: 7. The CDR3 nucleotides are TGTGCCAGCAGTTTACGTGGGGGGGATGGAGAGACCCAGTACTTC. Protein: CASSLRGGDGETQYF.

V usage is TRBV7-2 and J usage is TRBJ1-1, with D unclear. V was shortened by 1 base and J by 3 bases, with 12 bases between the two germline ends. Germline CDR1 SGHTA, CDR2 FQGNSA. This CDR3 comprises 15 residues. CDR3 region: CASSLVSPGYTEAFF. In DNA, the CDR3 is TGTGCCAGCAGCTTAGTATCCCCGGGTTACACTGAAGCTTTCTTT.

The chain combines TRBV6-5 with TRBJ2-1; no definite D call. Germline CDR1 reads MNHEY; CDR2 reads SVGAGI. This CDR3 is 15 amino acids long. Trimming cost V 6 bases and J 7 bases, with 19 bases left between them. The CDR3 spells CASSAGYGLLNEQFF. The CDR3 DNA reads TGTGCCAGCAGCGCTGGGTACGGCTTACTAAATGAGCAGTTCTTC.